A single sample gave rise to the 28 T cell receptor beta chains below, sequenced in a study of T cell responses to AZD1222 COVID-19 vaccine. Assay used: immunoSEQ multiplex PCR; TCRdb lists only in-frame clones, some missing. The table lists 150,000 to 200,000 clones, 75% to 90% of them singletons. Sequencing was performed on peripheral blood, taken on day 0 of AZD1222 vaccination. Receptors were obtained from an adult in good health.

This rearrangement joins TRBV3-1 (or the pseudogene TRBV3-2) to TRBJ2-7; 7 positions agree with TRBD1. V dropped 4 bases and J dropped 2; count of bases not matched to a gene: 11. Germline assignment: CDR1 LGHDT and CDR2 YNNKEL (reference sequence). This CDR3 contains 16 residues. For the CDR3, the DNA is TGTGCCAGCAGCCCTAAAGGGGGCCAGGGGACCTACGAGCAGTACTTC. Translation: CASSPKGGQGTYEQYF.

In its sample, this clone was seen a few times. V and J are TRBV5-6 and TRBJ2-3, with 9 bases that match TRBD2. Germline CDR1 and CDR2: SGHDT and YYEEEE. The CDR3 contains 16 residues. The V gene end was trimmed by 4 bases and the J gene end by 2 bases; junction bases not matched to a gene: 8. CDR3 region: CASSAGTSWATDTQYF. CDR3 nucleotide sequence: TGTGCCAGCAGCGCAGGGACTAGCTGGGCCACAGATACGCAGTATTTT.

The rearrangement links TRBV15 to TRBJ2-7; 10 positions match TRBD2. CDR1 and CDR2 from the germline V gene are LNHNV and YYDKDF (reference sequence). The CDR3 totals 15 residues. After removal of 0 bases from V and 4 bases from J, the junction contained 3 bases not matched to a gene. The CDR3 nucleotides read TGTGCCACCAGCAGAGAAGGGACTAGCGTATACGAGCAGTACTTC. Encoded protein: CATSREGTSVYEQYF.

The count of this clone is one. CDR3 sequence: CASSLDSVGNQPQHF. For the CDR3, the DNA is TGTGCCAGCAGCTTAGATTCAGTTGGCAATCAGCCCCAGCATTTT. The V and J genes are TRBV7-9 and TRBJ1-5, with D unclear. The CDR3 is 15 residues long. V was cut by 1 base and J by 2 bases, with 9 bases left in between. In germline, CDR1 is SEHNR, CDR2 FQNEAQ (reference sequence).

This chain joins TRBV10-3 and TRBJ1-2; TRBD1 agrees at 9 bases. CDR1 ENHRY and CDR2 SYGVKD come from the germline V gene. The CDR3 has 15 amino acids. V was pared by 5 bases and J by 2 bases, with 6 bases of the junction left unmatched. CDR3 DNA sequence: TGTGCCATCAGTAAAACAGGGGGCGAGAACTATGGCTACACCTTC. Translation gives CAISKTGGENYGYTF.

The chain uses TRBV10-3 and TRBJ1-2, with no clear D. The ends were cut back, 3 bases at V and 6 bases at J, with 17 bases in the middle. The CDR3 runs 15 residues. Germline V gene data show CDR1 as ENHRY and CDR2 as SYGVKD. The CDR3 spells CAISESRTVGDGYTF. CDR3 bases: TGTGCCATCAGTGAATCGAGGACGGTGGGTGATGGCTACACCTTC.

V usage is TRBV12-3 or TRBV12-4 and J usage is TRBJ1-2; 9 bases match TRBD1. V was clipped by 5 bases and J by 4 bases; unmatched bases: 2. This CDR3 region has 13 residues. CDR3 residues: CASSQQGAYGYTF. CDR3 DNA sequence: TGTGCCAGCAGTCAACAGGGGGCCTATGGCTACACCTTC.

This sequence joins TRBV19 and TRBJ2-3; D is uncertain. V lost 10 bases, J lost 1 base, and 15 bases lay in between. Per germline, CDR1 LNHDA and CDR2 SQIVND (reference sequence). The CDR3 runs to 14 residues. CDR3 DNA sequence: TGTGCCACCAATGTTGCGTGGGGCACAGATACGCAGTATTTT. Its protein product is CATNVAWGTDTQYF.

This rearrangement joins TRBV5-1 to TRBJ2-7; the D gene could be TRBD1 or TRBD2 (5 bases each). The CDR3 has 15 residues. The germline V gene has CDR1 SGHRS and CDR2 YFSETQ. The germline V and J ends were trimmed by 1 base and 7 bases, with 18 bases remaining between them. The CDR3 region is CASSLTETGLGEQYF. The CDR3 DNA reads TGCGCCAGCAGCTTGACGGAGACGGGGCTAGGGGAGCAGTACTTC.

The chain links TRBV7-9 to TRBJ2-7, with D possibly being TRBD1 (5 bases). V lost 1 base, J lost 6 bases, and 10 bases lay in between. CDR1 is SEHNR and CDR2 is FQNEAQ in the germline V gene (reference sequence). The CDR3 runs 13 residues. CDR3 DNA: TGTGCCAGCAGCTTAGAGGGGCTCGTCGAGCAGTACTTC. Its translation is CASSLEGLVEQYF.

V gene TRBV5-1 combines with J gene TRBJ1-6, with 10 bases that match TRBD1. Per germline, CDR1 SGHRS and CDR2 YFSETQ. CDR3 size: 16 residues. Germline trimming cut 3 bases from V and 7 bases from J; bases unmatched to any gene: 7. CDR3 DNA sequence: TGCGCCAGCAGCTCGACCACGGGACAGGGGAATTCACCCCTCCACTTT. It specifies CASSSTTGQGNSPLHF. The variable domain in full, completed from reference TRBV5-1 and TRBJ1-6, reads KAGVTQTPRYLIKTRGQQVTLSCSPISGHRSVSWYQQTPGQGLQFLFEYFSETQRNKGNFPGRFSGRQFSNSRSEMNVSTLELGDSALYLCASSSTTGQGNSPLHFGNGTRLTVT.

The chain couples TRBV24-1 to TRBJ2-1; 14 bases are shared with TRBD2. Germline V CDR1 and CDR2: KGHDR, SFDVKD. The CDR3 consists of 15 residues. J lost 6 bases, V lost 10 bases, and 7 bases had no gene match. This CDR3 reads CATATGTSGSNEQFF. CDR3 nucleotide sequence: TGTGCCACAGCGACCGGGACTAGCGGGAGCAATGAGCAGTTCTTC.

The V gene is TRBV3-1 (or the pseudogene TRBV3-2), the J gene TRBJ2-7, with D unclear. This CDR3 is 13 amino acids long. V lost 5 bases to trimming and J lost 3 bases, with 11 bases between them. Per germline, CDR1 LGHDT and CDR2 YNNKEL (reference sequence). In DNA, the CDR3 is TGTGCCAGCAGCGAATCGAGTTACTACGAGCAGTACTTC. This gives the protein CASSESSYYEQYF.

This clone appeared a single time. The genes are TRBV19 and TRBJ1-1; TRBD1 matches 7 bases. Looked up from germline, CDR1 is LNHDA and CDR2 is SQIVND (reference sequence). The CDR3 extends over 14 amino acids. V was pared by 4 bases and J by 1 base, with 3 bases of the junction left unmatched. CDR3 residues: CASSNRGANTEAFF. The CDR3 DNA follows: TGTGCCAGTAGTAACAGGGGTGCGAACACTGAAGCTTTCTTT.

V gene TRBV19 combines with J gene TRBJ1-5; 9 nucleotides agree with TRBD1. Germline V gene data show CDR1 as LNHDA and CDR2 as SQIVND (reference sequence). Trimming at V came to 7 bases and at J to 6 bases, leaving 10 bases not matched to a gene. The CDR3 contains 15 residues. The CDR3 region is CASNVGTGSGQPQHF. CDR3 bases: TGTGCCAGTAACGTGGGGACAGGGTCCGGTCAGCCCCAGCATTTT.

The chain recombines TRBV2 with TRBJ1-5; D is unresolved. V was trimmed by 3 bases and J by 0 bases, leaving 6 bases between them. Germline V gene sequence: CDR1 SNHLY, CDR2 FYNNEI. There are 14 residues in the CDR3. DNA of the CDR3: TGTGCCAGCAGTGATAGTGATAGCAATCAGCCCCAGCATTTT. It yields the protein CASSDSDSNQPQHF.

V usage is TRBV6-5 and J usage is TRBJ2-4; D ambiguous. The CDR3 has 14 amino acids. Per germline, CDR1 MNHEY and CDR2 SVGAGI. V was clipped by 0 bases and J by 7 bases, with 10 bases between them. The CDR3 spells CASSYSRTGNIQYF. The CDR3 DNA follows: TGTGCCAGCAGTTACTCGAGAACGGGCAACATTCAGTACTTC.

The rearrangement links TRBV5-1 to TRBJ1-6; 9 bases are a match to TRBD1. V gave up 0 bases and J gave up 5 bases; unmatched junction bases: 0. The germline V gene encodes CDR1 SGHRS and CDR2 YFSETQ. CDR3 length: 15 residues. The CDR3, as DNA: TGCGCCAGCAGCTTGGGGGACAGGGATAATTCACCCCTCCACTTT. Translated: CASSLGDRDNSPLHF.

This clone has only one observation. The rearrangement joins TRBV5-1 to TRBJ2-1; D remains unclear. This CDR3 spans 14 amino acids. From germline, CDR1 is SGHRS and CDR2 YFSETQ. Trimming shortened V by 2 bases and J by 6 bases, and 12 bases separated the two germline ends. CDR3 nucleotides: TGCGCCAGCAGCTTTGTTATCAATACCAATGAGCAGTTCTTC. Its protein is CASSFVINTNEQFF.

This clone occurred a few times. The chain employs TRBV21-1 and TRBJ2-5; the tabulated D call, TRBD2, remains unverified against the DNA. TRBV21-1 is a pseudogene. This CDR3 region has 17 residues. The CDR3: CASSKGWLAGGQETQYF. As DNA, the CDR3 is TGTGCCAGCAGCAAAGGTTGGCTAGCGGGGGGCCAAGAGACCCAGTACTTC.

The genes are TRBV12-3 or TRBV12-4 and TRBJ2-3; D may be TRBD1 or TRBD2 (5 bases each). The CDR3 is 12 amino acids. V was clipped by 10 bases and J by 4 bases, with 12 bases between them. The CDR3 spells CATRWGSDTQYF. The CDR3 coding sequence is TGTGCCACCCGGTGGGGGTCAGATACGCAGTATTTT.

The genes are TRBV10-3 and TRBJ1-1, with D perhaps matching TRBD1 (5 bases). The CDR3 runs to 12 residues. Trimming stripped 10 bases from V and 1 base from J, with 10 bases between. Germline assignment: CDR1 ENHRY and CDR2 SYGVKD. The CDR3 spells CATGTGNTEAFF. Written as DNA, the CDR3 is TGTGCCACCGGGACGGGGAACACTGAAGCTTTCTTT.

Here the CDR3 reads CASSFYSDNEKLFF. The CDR3 coding sequence is TGTGCCAGCAGCTTTTACAGCGATAATGAAAAACTGTTTTTT. V is TRBV9 and J is TRBJ1-4; D unresolved. The CDR3 is 14 amino acids. Germline assignment: CDR1 SGDLS and CDR2 YYNGEE. V was pared by 4 bases and J by 4 bases, with 11 bases between.

The V call is TRBV3-1 (or the pseudogene TRBV3-2), the J call TRBJ1-3; D is undetermined. Germline V gives CDR1 LGHDT, CDR2 YNNKEL (reference sequence). The CDR3 loop spans 13 amino acids. Trimming removed 0 bases at V and 5 bases at J, with 5 bases between. CDR3: CASSQDMRNTIYF. As DNA, the CDR3 is TGTGCCAGCAGCCAAGATATGAGAAACACCATATATTTT.

The genes are TRBV24-1 and TRBJ1-6; 9 bases align to TRBD1. Germline values: CDR1 KGHDR, CDR2 SFDVKD. Trimming took 3 bases from V and 11 from J; bases not matched to a gene: 7. This CDR3 is 15 amino acids long. The CDR3 DNA reads TGTGCCACCAGTGATCCCGGACAGGGGTGGCCACCCCTCCACTTT. This codes for CATSDPGQGWPPLHF.

This chain links TRBV3-1 (or the pseudogene TRBV3-2) with TRBJ1-1; 8 positions match TRBD1. Germline trimming cut 1 base from V and 4 bases from J; bases unmatched to any gene: 2. The CDR3 is made up of 14 amino acids. CDR1 and CDR2 (germline): LGHDT, YNNKEL (reference sequence). CDR3 coding DNA: TGTGCCAGCAGCCAAGCCGGACAGGGCACTGAAGCTTTCTTT. Its translation is CASSQAGQGTEAFF.

The chain is built from TRBV5-1 and TRBJ2-1; D is possibly TRBD2 (6 bases). In germline, CDR1 is SGHRS, CDR2 YFSETQ. The CDR3 loop spans 16 amino acids. Trimming took 4 bases from V and 1 from J, leaving 15 bases between them. The CDR3 loop is CASSVGDSGSYNEQFF. CDR3 coding DNA: TGCGCCAGCAGCGTCGGGGATAGCGGTTCCTACAATGAGCAGTTCTTC.

Worth noting for this clone: In the same sample, other DNA sequences code for this CDR3. The chain uses TRBV12-3 or TRBV12-4 and TRBJ1-1, with D possibly being TRBD1 (5 bases). Trimming took 3 bases from V and 1 from J, leaving 6 bases between them. The CDR3 is 13 residues long. CDR3 nucleotide sequence: TGTGCCAGCAGTTTCCAGGGGAACACTGAAGCTTTCTTT. This gives the protein CASSFQGNTEAFF.